This passage covers 17 T cell receptor beta chains from one sample sequenced in a study of T cells in Graves' hyperthyroidism and ophthalmopathy. The CDR3 regions of TCR beta were amplified from RNA transcripts. HTBI primers were employed in a first-round RT-PCR of the TCR CDR3. TCRdb recomputed calls from the multiplex PCR reads with MiXCR, one row per CDR3 protein. This sample has roughly 750,000 distinct CDR3 sequences, with about a sixth found just once. Source material: blood. These receptors came from a young man with Graves' hyperthyroidism.

In its sample, this clonotype was seen a few times. V gene TRBV6-1 combines with J gene TRBJ2-3; D is unresolved. Looked up from germline, CDR1 is MNHNS and CDR2 is SASEGT. The CDR3 contains 14 residues. Trimming stripped 6 bases from V and 3 bases from J, with 13 bases between. CDR3 coding DNA: TGTGCCAGCAGAGTGGGCCTCGGAACAGATACGCAGTATTTT. This translates into CASRVGLGTDTQYF.

The chain recombines TRBV28 with TRBJ1-4; no clear D. Germline V gene data show CDR1 as MDHEN and CDR2 as SYDVKM. V lost 10 bases and J 7 bases, leaving 19 bases between the germline ends. This CDR3 spans 14 amino acids. CDR3 sequence (DNA): TGTGCCACCACCTCCGGGCTCTTTGGTGAAAAACTGTTTTTT. The encoded protein is CATTSGLFGEKLFF.

As DNA, the CDR3 is TGTGCCAGCAGCTTAACGGCGAATCAGCCCCAGCATTTT. This codes for CASSLTANQPQHF. The rearrangement joins TRBV7-3 to TRBJ1-5; D call uncertain. The CDR3 covers 13 residues. The ends were cut back, 0 bases at V and 4 bases at J, with 4 bases in the middle. The V gene's germline CDR1 is SGHTA and CDR2 FQGTGA.

This clonotype appeared a few times. The CDR3 DNA is TGTGCCAGCGGGACAGGGATTACCTACGAGCAGTACTTC. It encodes CASGTGITYEQYF. The V call is TRBV18, the J call TRBJ2-7, with TRBD1 matching over 9 bases. The CDR3 consists of 13 residues. With 8 bases clipped from V and 2 bases from J, the junction kept 4 bases outside the gene matches. Germline V lookup: CDR1 KGHSH, CDR2 LQKENI.

This clonotype was detected only a few times. Since a much larger clone is just one base distant, this may be a read error. J is TRBJ2-3 and V is TRBV20-1, with 13 bases lining up with TRBD2. Losses at the gene ends were 0 bases for V and 10 bases for J; bases not matched to a gene: 13. CDR1 and CDR2 from the germline V gene are DFQATT and SNEGSKA (reference sequence). The CDR3 totals 17 residues. For the CDR3, the DNA is TGCAGTGCTAGAGATTCCCGGACTAGCGGGAGAATGGATGCGCAGTATTTT. It codes for CSARDSRTSGRMDAQYF.

This clonotype has more than one count but fewer than ten. The rearrangement uses TRBV6-1 and TRBJ1-1; D gene uncertain. The length of the CDR3 is 14 residues. Trimming pared 11 bases from V and 2 bases from J, leaving 18 bases between. Germline V gene data show CDR1 as MNHNS and CDR2 as SASEGT. The CDR3 DNA is TGTGCCTCTCGTCTAGCAGGATATAACACTGAAGCTTTCTTT. It yields the protein CASRLAGYNTEAFF.

This clonotype was picked up many times. V and J are TRBV5-1 and TRBJ1-1, with D unclear. With 0 bases removed from V and 11 bases from J, the gap between germline ends came to 11 bases. Germline V lookup: CDR1 SGHRS, CDR2 YFSETQ. This CDR3 region has 12 residues. CDR3 nucleotides: TGCGCCAGCAGCTTGGTAGGATCGGAGGCTTTCTTT. Encoded protein: CASSLVGSEAFF.

The chain recombines TRBV6-1 with TRBJ1-2; TRBD1 matches 9 bases. Germline V gene sequence: CDR1 MNHNS, CDR2 SASEGT. Trimming cost V 6 bases and J 6 bases; bases outside gene matches: 5. This CDR3 has 13 amino acids. The CDR3 is CASRDDRGNGYTF. CDR3 bases: TGTGCCAGCAGAGACGACAGGGGGAATGGCTACACCTTC.

The rearrangement joins TRBV30 to TRBJ2-7; 10 bases line up with TRBD2. Germline loops: CDR1 GTSNPN, CDR2 SVGIG (reference sequence). The CDR3 runs 14 residues. V was clipped by 2 bases and J by 5 bases; unmatched bases: 6. CDR3 sequence reads: CAWSQAGGAHEQYF. The CDR3 DNA reads TGTGCCTGGAGTCAAGCGGGAGGGGCCCACGAGCAGTACTTC.

The chain links TRBV30 to TRBJ1-6; D is undetermined. The germline V gene has CDR1 GTSNPN and CDR2 SVGIG (reference sequence). Trimming removed 1 base from V and 7 bases from J, with 5 bases in between. The CDR3 loop spans 12 amino acids. This chain's CDR3 is CAWSARNSPLHF. The CDR3 region has the DNA TGTGCCTGGAGTGCGAGGAATTCACCCCTCCACTTT.

CDR3 region: CASSSLQPRDGNTIYF. CDR3 coding DNA: TGTGCCAGCAGTTCCCTCCAGCCTCGTGATGGAAACACCATATATTTT. The genes are TRBV28 and TRBJ1-3; D gene unclear. The germline CDR1 and CDR2 sequences are MDHEN and SYDVKM. This CDR3 region has 16 residues. V was pared by 4 bases and J by 3 bases, with 16 bases between. The full variable domain, rest sourced from reference TRBV28 and TRBJ1-3, is DVKVTQSSRYLVKRTGEKVFLECVQDMDHENMFWYRQDPGLGLRLIYFSYDVKMKEKGDIPEGYSVSREKKERFSLILESASTNQTSMYLCASSSLQPRDGNTIYFGEGSWLTVV.

This clonotype has at least ten counts. This chain joins TRBV7-9 and TRBJ2-7; 7 nucleotides align to TRBD1. The germline CDR1 and CDR2 sequences are SEHNR and FQNEAQ (reference sequence). The CDR3 contains 15 residues. After removal of 4 bases from V and 2 bases from J, the junction contained 8 bases not matched to a gene. The CDR3 DNA sequence: TGTGCCAGCAGCTCCGACCGGGACAGAACCTACGAGCAGTACTTC. Its protein is CASSSDRDRTYEQYF.

This clonotype was picked up a small number of times. The chain couples TRBV7-9 to TRBJ2-3; 7 positions match TRBD1. The trim removed 1 base at V and 4 bases at J, leaving 8 bases unmatched. Germline values: CDR1 SEHNR, CDR2 FQNEAQ (reference sequence). There are 16 residues in the CDR3. This chain's CDR3 is CASSLGQGVGADTQYF. CDR3 bases: TGTGCCAGCAGCTTAGGACAGGGAGTTGGTGCAGATACGCAGTATTTT.

This clonotype was counted only a few times. The chain combines TRBV10-2 with TRBJ2-7, with D unresolved. The CDR3 extends over 11 amino acids. Trimming pared 11 bases from V and 5 bases from J, leaving 13 bases between. Germline CDR1 reads WSHSY; CDR2 reads SAAADI. The CDR3 sequence: CASKRVHEQYF. DNA of the CDR3: TGCGCCTCTAAACGGGTCCACGAGCAGTACTTC.

This chain connects TRBV20-1 to TRBJ2-3; the match to TRBD2 covers 11 bases. Germline V gives CDR1 DFQATT, CDR2 SNEGSKA (reference sequence). There are 15 residues in the CDR3. The DNA of the CDR3 is TGCAGCGTTATAGCGGGAGGGCCGACTACAGATACGCAGTATTTT. Translation: CSVIAGGPTTDTQYF.

This rearrangement joins TRBV28 to TRBJ1-5, with D perhaps TRBD1 (5 bases). Trimming took 5 bases from V and 1 from J, leaving 12 bases between them. CDR1 and CDR2 (germline): MDHEN, SYDVKM. The CDR3 is 15 amino acids. The CDR3 nucleotides read TGTGCCAGCAGTCGTCCGGGACGGAGCAATCAGCCCCAGCATTTT. Its protein is CASSRPGRSNQPQHF.

This clonotype came up many times. V gene TRBV6-1 combines with J gene TRBJ2-2; TRBD2 agrees at 10 bases. V lost 4 bases, J lost 5 bases, and 7 bases stayed unmatched. CDR3 length: 16 residues. The germline CDR1 and CDR2 sequences are MNHNS and SASEGT. CDR3 loop: CASSALAGAFTGELFF. The CDR3 DNA sequence: TGTGCCAGCAGTGCTCTAGCGGGAGCTTTTACCGGGGAGCTGTTTTTT.